A selection of T cell receptor beta chains follows, all from one sample in a study of blood T cell repertoires in COVID-19. Using immunoSEQ multiplex PCR, the repertoire was profiled, and TCRdb retains in-frame clones only, with some absent. The data hold approximately 230,000 clones, with about nine tenths observed a single time. The sequenced material came from peripheral blood. The receptors stem from a young man who had recovered from COVID-19. The CDR3 runs from the conserved cysteine through the conserved F or W. Each record gives: J gene, D gene, V gene, clone size, CDR3 DNA, CDR3 protein. The D gene is left open where the match is weak. Part of the rows lack a size; the others show once, few, many or a class for expanded clones.

TRBJ2-3,NA,TRBV6-5,NA,TGTGCCAGCACCTTGGAGGGCTTTGCAGATACGCAGTATTTT,CASTLEGFADTQYF
TRBJ1-2,NA,TRBV30,NA,TGTGCCTCTTCTAGGGGAACAGGGAAAGGCTACACCTTC,CASSRGTGKGYTF
TRBJ2-7,NA,TRBV10-3,NA,TGTGCCGTCGGGACTCAACCCTACGAGCAGTACTTC,CAVGTQPYEQYF
TRBJ2-1,NA,TRBV24-1,NA,TGTGCCACCAGTGACGCCTACTTAATTCCAGGGTTCAATGAGCAGTTCTTC,CATSDAYLIPGFNEQFF
TRBJ2-2,TRBD1,TRBV5-4,NA,TGTGCCAGCAGGGTTCAGGGGGTGGTCGGGGAGCTGTTTTTT,CASRVQGVVGELFF
TRBJ2-1,TRBD2,TRBV7-8,NA,TGTGCCAGCGGAAGCGGGGGGGCTTTTGAGCAGTTCTTC,CASGSGGAFEQFF
TRBJ2-3,TRBD2,TRBV2,NA,TGTGCCCGGGGTAGCGGGGGCGCCCGGTCTACAGATACGCAGTATTTT,CARGSGGARSTDTQYF
TRBJ2-7,NA,TRBV5-1,NA,TGCGCCAGCAGCTTGACGACATTTTTTTCCTACGAGCAGTACTTC,CASSLTTFFSYEQYF
TRBJ2-6,TRBD1,TRBV12-5,NA,TGTGCTAGTGGTTCCGGACAGGGAGCCAACGTCCTGACTTTC,CASGSGQGANVLTF
TRBJ2-3,NA,TRBV14,few,TGTGCCAGCAGCCTCTCGGGGACGCAGGGGCCAGATACGCAGTATTTT,CASSLSGTQGPDTQYF
TRBJ2-1,NA,TRBV4-1,NA,TGCGCCAGCAGCTTCCATTGGGACTCGAACTACAATGAGCAGTTCTTC,CASSFHWDSNYNEQFF
TRBJ1-2,TRBD1,TRBV5-1,NA,TGCGCCAGCACCGTTGTCCCGGGACAGGGAAACTATGGCTACACCTTC,CASTVVPGQGNYGYTF
TRBJ1-4,NA,TRBV7-9,NA,TGTGCCAGCAGCGCGTACAGGGCGGGGGATGAAAAACTGTTTTTT,CASSAYRAGDEKLFF
TRBJ1-3,TRBD1,TRBV9,NA,TGTGCCAGCAGCGTCCGGACAGGGGGACTTTCCTTGGGAAACACCATATATTTT,CASSVRTGGLSLGNTIYF
TRBJ1-4,TRBD1,TRBV4-3,NA,TGCGCCAGCAGCCAAGATATCGGACAGGGGCCCACTAATGAAAAACTGTTTTTT,CASSQDIGQGPTNEKLFF
TRBJ1-5,TRBD1,TRBV6-6,NA,TGTGCCAGCAGGGGGACAGGGGATCAGCCCCAGCATTTT,CASRGTGDQPQHF
TRBJ2-5,TRBD1,TRBV7-7,NA,TGTGCCAGCAGCGAACAGGGGGTGTCTTTCGAGACCCAGTACTTC,CASSEQGVSFETQYF
TRBJ2-7,NA,TRBV18,once,TGTGCCAGCTCACCTCTCTACCTAAACTCCTACGAGCAGTACTTC,CASSPLYLNSYEQYF
TRBJ1-6,TRBD1,TRBV4-1,NA,TGCGCCAGCAGCCGTCCGGGACAGGGAATCTCCTATAATTCACCCCTCCACTTT,CASSRPGQGISYNSPLHF
TRBJ1-1,NA,TRBV7-9,NA,TGTGCCAGCAGCCTACAGGTATCTCCTGAAGCTTTCTTT,CASSLQVSPEAFF
TRBJ2-7,NA,TRBV11-2,NA,TGTGCCAGCAGCTTCCAGCCGGGCGAGCAGTACTTC,CASSFQPGEQYF
TRBJ1-6,NA,TRBV27,NA,TGTGCCAGCAGTTTATCGGCGGGATACTCCTATAATTCACCCCTCCACTTT,CASSLSAGYSYNSPLHF
TRBJ1-3,TRBD1,TRBV27,NA,TGTGCCAGCAGTGCGCAGGGGGCAGACACCATATATTTT,CASSAQGADTIYF
TRBJ2-7,NA,TRBV13,NA,TGTGCCAGCAGCTTTGGCAGGGGAGTTGAGCAGTACTTC,CASSFGRGVEQYF
TRBJ2-3,TRBD1,TRBV19,NA,TGTGCCAGCCGGGACAGGGGGCCTACAGATACGCAGTATTTT,CASRDRGPTDTQYF
TRBJ2-5,NA,TRBV12-3/TRBV12-4,NA,TGTGCCAGCAGCCGCTTGGAGGGCCAGTACTTC,CASSRLEGQYF
TRBJ2-7,TRBD2,TRBV7-9,NA,TGTGCCAGCAGCCTAGGACTAGCGGAATCCTACGAGCAGTACTTC,CASSLGLAESYEQYF
TRBJ1-1,NA,TRBV27,NA,TGTGCCAGCAGTTTTAGTGGGCTCGGGGGAGTCTCTGAAGCTTTCTTT,CASSFSGLGGVSEAFF
TRBJ2-1,NA,TRBV3-1/TRBV3-2,NA,TGTGCCAGCAACAAGGGCAGGGCGAACTCCTACAATGAGCAGTTCTTC,CASNKGRANSYNEQFF
TRBJ2-7,NA,TRBV2,NA,TGTGCCAGCAGTTACCGGGACTCGTCGAGAGAGCAGTACTTC,CASSYRDSSREQYF
TRBJ1-1,TRBD1,TRBV6-2/TRBV6-3,few,TGTGCCAGCAGTTACCCCAGGACAGGGCGGAACACTGAAGCTTTCTTT,CASSYPRTGRNTEAFF
TRBJ1-2,TRBD1,TRBV30,NA,TGTGCCTGGGAAGCCTTCGGGACAGGGGTTTTTGGCTACACCTTC,CAWEAFGTGVFGYTF
TRBJ2-2,NA,TRBV19,NA,TGTGCCACCTGCCAGACTAGATTTGCCGGGGAGCTGTTTTTT,CATCQTRFAGELFF
TRBJ1-1,NA,TRBV7-9,NA,TGTGCCAGCAGCACTCCGAGGTTGAACACTGAAGCTTTCTTT,CASSTPRLNTEAFF
TRBJ2-7,NA,TRBV11-2,NA,TGTGCCAGCAGCTTAGATTCCCGACTTGCCTACGAGCAGTACTTC,CASSLDSRLAYEQYF